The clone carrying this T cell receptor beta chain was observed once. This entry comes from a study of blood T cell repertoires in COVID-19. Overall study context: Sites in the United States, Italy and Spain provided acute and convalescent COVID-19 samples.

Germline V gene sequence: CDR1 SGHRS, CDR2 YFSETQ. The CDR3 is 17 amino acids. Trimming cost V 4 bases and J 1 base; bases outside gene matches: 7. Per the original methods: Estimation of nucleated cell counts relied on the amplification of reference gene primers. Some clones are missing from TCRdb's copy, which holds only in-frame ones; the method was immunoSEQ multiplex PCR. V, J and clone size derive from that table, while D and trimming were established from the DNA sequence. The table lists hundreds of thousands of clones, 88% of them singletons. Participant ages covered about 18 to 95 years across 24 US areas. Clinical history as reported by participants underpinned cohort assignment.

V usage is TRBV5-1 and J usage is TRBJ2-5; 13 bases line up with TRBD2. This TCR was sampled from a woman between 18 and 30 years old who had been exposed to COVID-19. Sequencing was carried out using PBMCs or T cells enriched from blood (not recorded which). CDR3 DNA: TGCGCCAGCAGCCCGAAGACTAGCGGGAGGACCCAAGAGACCCAGTACTTC. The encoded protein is CASSPKTSGRTQETQYF. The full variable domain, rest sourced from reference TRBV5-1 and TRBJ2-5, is KAGVTQTPRYLIKTRGQQVTLSCSPISGHRSVSWYQQTPGQGLQFLFEYFSETQRNKGNFPGRFSGRQFSNSRSEMNVSTLELGDSALYLCASSPKTSGRTQETQYFGPGTRLLVL.